This TCR beta chain was recovered during a study of blood T cell repertoires in COVID-19. Profiled with immunoSEQ multiplex PCR; TCRdb holds only in-frame clones, not every one. This sample has approximately 70,000 clones, with 80% to 85% found just once. Germline V gene sequence: CDR1 MDHEN, CDR2 SYDVKM. The junction had 9 bases not matched to a gene; V was cut back by 6 bases and J by 6 bases. CDR3 size: 15 residues. The material sequenced was peripheral blood. V usage is TRBV28 and J usage is TRBJ2-2; 8 bases line up with TRBD1. The origin of this receptor is a man aged 80 or over with active or convalescent COVID-19. The CDR3 DNA reads TGTGCCAGCAGATCGGACAGGGTAAAGGCCGGGGAGCTGTTTTTT. This gives the protein CASRSDRVKAGELFF.